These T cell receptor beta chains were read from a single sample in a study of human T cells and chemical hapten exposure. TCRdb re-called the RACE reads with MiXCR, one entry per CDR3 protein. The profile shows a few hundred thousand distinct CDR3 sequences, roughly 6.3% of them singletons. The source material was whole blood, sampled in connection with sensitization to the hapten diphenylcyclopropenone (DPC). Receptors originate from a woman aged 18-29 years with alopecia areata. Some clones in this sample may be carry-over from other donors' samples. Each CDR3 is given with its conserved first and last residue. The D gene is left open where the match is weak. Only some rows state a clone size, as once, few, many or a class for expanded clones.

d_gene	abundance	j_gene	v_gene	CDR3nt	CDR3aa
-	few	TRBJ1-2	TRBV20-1	TGCAGTGCTAGTACAGGGATTATTAGTGGCTACACCTTC	CSASTGIISGYTF
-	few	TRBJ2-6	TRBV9	TGTGCCAGCAGCCCCGCGGGCTCTGGGGCCAACGTCCTGACTTTC	CASSPAGSGANVLTF
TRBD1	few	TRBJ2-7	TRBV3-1	TGTGCCAGCAGCCAAGGAGGACAGGGGCCTTGCGACGAGCAGTACTTC	CASSQGGQGPCDEQYF
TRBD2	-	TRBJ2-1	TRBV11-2	TGTGCCAGCAGCCCGCTAGCGGGGGGGCATTATGAGCAGTTCTTC	CASSPLAGGHYEQFF
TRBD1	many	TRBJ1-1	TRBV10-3	TGTGCCATCACTAAGGGGACAGGAGATAACACTGAAGCTTTCTTT	CAITKGTGDNTEAFF
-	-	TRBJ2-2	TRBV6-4	TGTGCCAGCAGTACCGGCACCGGGGAGCTGTTTTTT	CASSTGTGELFF
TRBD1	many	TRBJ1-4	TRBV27	TGTGCCAGCAGGTCGACAGGGCTTTATAATGAAAAACTGTTTTTT	CASRSTGLYNEKLFF
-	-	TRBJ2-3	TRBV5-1	TGCGCCAGCAGCTTGGGCAGCGTCTATGGGGATACGCAGTATTTT	CASSLGSVYGDTQYF
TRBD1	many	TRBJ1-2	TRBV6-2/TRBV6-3	TGTGCCAGCAGTTACCAGACAGGGAGTTTTGGCTACACCTTC	CASSYQTGSFGYTF
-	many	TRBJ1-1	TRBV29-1	TGCAGCGGTGGGGTAAGGACGATCACTGAAGCTTTCTTT	CSGGVRTITEAFF
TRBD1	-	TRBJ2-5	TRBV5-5	TGTGCCAGCAGCTTAAATCAGGGGGCTGGGGAGACCCAGTACTTC	CASSLNQGAGETQYF
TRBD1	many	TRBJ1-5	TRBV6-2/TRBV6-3	TGTGCCAGCACCGTGGGGGCAGGGGGTCAGCCCCAGCATTTT	CASTVGAGGQPQHF
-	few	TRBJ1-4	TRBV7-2	TGTGCCAGCAGCTTAGGGCGCGGAGGCAGGGCTGAAAAACTGTTTTTT	CASSLGRGGRAEKLFF
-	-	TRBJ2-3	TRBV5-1	TGCGCCAGCCAAGGAAGGGGCGATAGCACAGATACGCAGTATTTT	CASQGRGDSTDTQYF
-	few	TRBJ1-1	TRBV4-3	TGCGCCAGCAGCCAAGGGGGGGCTCCAGTGAACACTGAAGCTTTCTTT	CASSQGGAPVNTEAFF
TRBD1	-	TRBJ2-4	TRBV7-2	TGTGCCAGCAGCCCTAGCAGGGGGAGAGTCAAAAACATTCAGTACTTC	CASSPSRGRVKNIQYF
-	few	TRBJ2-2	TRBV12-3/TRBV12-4	TGTGCCAGCAGTTCGTCTATGGGGCCCACCGGGGAGCTGTTTTTT	CASSSSMGPTGELFF
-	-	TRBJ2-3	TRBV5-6	TGTGCCAGCAGCTGGGCCCAGCGAGGCACAGATACGCAGTATTTT	CASSWAQRGTDTQYF
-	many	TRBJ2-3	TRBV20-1	TGCAGTGCACCTCCTACCCGGAGGAGCACAGATACGCAGTATTTT	CSAPPTRRSTDTQYF
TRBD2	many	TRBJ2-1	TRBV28	TGTGCCAGCACTTCTAGCGGGGCCCCCTCCTACAATGAGCAGTTCTTC	CASTSSGAPSYNEQFF
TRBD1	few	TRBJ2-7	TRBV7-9	TGTGCCAGCAGCTTAGACAGGGGCCTAGGCGAGCAGTACTTC	CASSLDRGLGEQYF
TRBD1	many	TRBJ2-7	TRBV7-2	TGTGCCAGCAGCCCCACGGGACAGGGGAGAGAGCAGTACTTC	CASSPTGQGREQYF